This TCR beta chain was recovered during a study of a mutant IDH1 vaccine in newly diagnosed glioma. TCRdb's table, derived via immunoSEQ multiplex PCR, lists solely in-frame clones and lacks some. The repertoire has over 50,000 clones, approximately 90% of them found once; the top ten carry around 4.4%. Stated time point: week 5, during vaccination. Topical imiquimod accompanied each vaccine dose, which consisted of 300 ug of mutant IDH1 20-mer peptide. The CDR3 runs to 18 residues. The V gene end was trimmed by 8 bases and the J gene end by 4 bases; junction bases not matched to a gene: 18. CDR1 LGHNA and CDR2 YNFKEQ come from the germline V gene. Comment on this clone: What it recognizes is unknown.

This receptor was taken from a woman between 40 and 55 years old with glioma. The material sequenced was PBMCs, taken from a glioma patient whose treatment included an IDH1 peptide vaccine. V usage is TRBV4-2 and J usage is TRBJ2-5, with 11 bases aligning to TRBD2. The CDR3 coding sequence is TGTGCCAGCGCCAGCAGCCATCTAGCGGGGGGTCTAGGAGAGACCCAGTACTTC. Translated, it gives CASASSHLAGGLGETQYF.